This passage covers 2 T cell receptor beta chains from one sample sequenced in a study of long-term antiretroviral therapy in people with HIV. Version v3.0 of the immunoSEQ assay ran at survey level. Profiled with immunoSEQ multiplex PCR; TCRdb holds only in-frame clones, not every one. This repertoire shows approximately 21,000 clones, around 79% found once; its top ten account for less than 6%. This material consisted of unsorted PBMCs, taken 0.3 years after starting antiretroviral therapy. These receptors originate from a man in his fifties or sixties with HIV.

The CDR3 is CASSPTGLDQPQHF. In DNA form, the CDR3 reads TGTGCCAGCTCTCCGACAGGGCTAGATCAGCCCCAGCATTTT. The chain links TRBV18 to TRBJ1-5; the match to TRBD1 covers 7 bases. The germline gives CDR1 KGHSH, CDR2 LQKENI. J gave up 5 bases and V 6 bases, and 7 bases lay outside the gene matches. The CDR3 is 14 amino acids.

This sequence joins TRBV14 and TRBJ1-4; D is unresolved. V gave up 1 base and J gave up 0 bases, with 12 bases separating them. This CDR3 spans 17 amino acids. CDR1 is SGHDN and CDR2 is FVKESK in the germline V gene. The CDR3 DNA reads as TGTGCCAGCAGCCAAGGGGTGTGGTCTGCAACTAATGAAAAACTGTTTTTT. It specifies CASSQGVWSATNEKLFF.